The 16 T cell receptor beta chains listed next were all sequenced from one sample in a study of cytomegalovirus exposure and HLA in healthy donors. Sequencing used immunoSEQ multiplex PCR; TCRdb keeps in-frame clones, though not all of them. The table has fewer than 200,000 clones, 86% seen once. Sample: PBMCs. All receptors derive from a man younger than 45 in good health and CMV-seropositive.

This chain joins TRBV19 and TRBJ1-1, with 7 bases identical to TRBD1. J gave up 1 base and V 2 bases, and 4 bases lay outside the gene matches. CDR3 size: 15 residues. Looked up from germline, CDR1 is LNHDA and CDR2 is SQIVND (reference sequence). The CDR3 DNA follows: TGTGCCAGTAGTATAAGGGGGCATACGAACACTGAAGCTTTCTTT. Amino acid sequence: CASSIRGHTNTEAFF.

The chain is built from TRBV18 and TRBJ1-5; D perhaps matches TRBD1 (5 bases). Trimming stripped 8 bases from V and 0 bases from J, with 20 bases between. This CDR3 contains 17 residues. Germline lookup yields CDR1 KGHSH and CDR2 LQKENI. The chain's CDR3 is CASTREGPDYSNQPQHF. The CDR3 coding sequence is TGTGCCAGCACCCGGGAGGGGCCAGATTATAGCAATCAGCCCCAGCATTTT. The complete variable domain, with remaining parts taken from reference TRBV18 and TRBJ1-5, reads NAGVMQNPRHLVRRRGQEARLRCSPMKGHSHVYWYRQLPEEGLKFMVYLQKENIIDESGMPKERFSAEFPKEGPSILRIQQVVRGDSAAYFCASTREGPDYSNQPQHFGDGTRLSIL.

Only a few counts were recorded for this clone. The chain recombines TRBV19 with TRBJ1-1; 9 positions match TRBD1. The germline CDR1 and CDR2 sequences are LNHDA and SQIVND (reference sequence). After removal of 5 bases from V and 4 bases from J, the junction contained 5 bases not matched to a gene. CDR3 length equals 14 residues. CDR3 coding DNA: TGTGCCAGTAGTCTACGACAGGGGGGCACTGAAGCTTTCTTT. This translates into CASSLRQGGTEAFF.

V gene TRBV6-6 combines with J gene TRBJ1-5; possible D gene TRBD1, 6 bases. This CDR3 comprises 13 residues. Germline lookup yields CDR1 MNHNY and CDR2 SVGAGI (reference sequence). Trimming took 5 bases from V and 7 from J, leaving 12 bases between them. CDR3 DNA: TGTGCCAGCAGTCGATCAGGGACACAGCCCCAGCATTTT. Its protein is CASSRSGTQPQHF.

In DNA form, the CDR3 reads TGTGCCTGGAGTGTGGGCGGGGGGTTTCACAATGAGCAGTTCTTC. This encodes CAWSVGGGFHNEQFF. The rearrangement uses TRBV30 and TRBJ2-1, with 8 bases identical to TRBD2. With V trimmed by 0 bases and J by 5 bases, 6 bases remained unmatched. From germline, CDR1 is GTSNPN and CDR2 SVGIG (reference sequence). CDR3 length equals 15 residues.

The gene calls are TRBV20-1 and TRBJ1-1; D unclear. Germline V CDR1 and CDR2: DFQATT, SNEGSKA (reference sequence). Trimming pared 5 bases from V and 8 bases from J, leaving 6 bases between. There are 9 residues in the CDR3. DNA of the CDR3: TGCAGTGCTTCATTAGAAGCTTTCTTT. It encodes CSASLEAFF.

The rearrangement uses TRBV29-1 and TRBJ1-2; D is uncertain. Germline V gives CDR1 SQVTM, CDR2 ANQGSEA. The CDR3 extends over 15 amino acids. The V and J ends lost 0 bases and 3 bases respectively, with 14 bases between them. The CDR3 loop reads CSVEDPKGSYYGYTF. The DNA of the CDR3 is TGCAGCGTTGAAGATCCGAAGGGTTCGTACTATGGCTACACCTTC.

This sequence joins TRBV6-5 and TRBJ1-3, with 11 nucleotides matching TRBD1. Germline V CDR1 and CDR2: MNHEY, SVGAGI. The CDR3 is 14 residues long. Losses at the gene ends were 6 bases for V and 2 bases for J; bases not matched to a gene: 0. CDR3 residues: CASRGQGAGNTIYF. DNA for the CDR3: TGTGCCAGCAGGGGACAGGGGGCTGGAAACACCATATATTTT.

This chain joins TRBV2 and TRBJ1-1; D unresolved. CDR1 and CDR2 (germline): SNHLY, FYNNEI. There are 13 residues in the CDR3. V was pared by 10 bases and J by 4 bases, with 16 bases between. The DNA of the CDR3 is TGTGCCACTAAAGGGCCCCGGGGCACTGAAGCTTTCTTT. This codes for CATKGPRGTEAFF.

This rearrangement joins TRBV6-1 to TRBJ2-3; D remains ambiguous. CDR1 is MNHNS and CDR2 is SASEGT in the germline V gene. Trimming removed 1 base at V and 4 bases at J, with 9 bases between. The CDR3 contains 14 residues. CDR3 in DNA: TGTGCCAGCAGTGAAGGAGTAGCAGCAGATACGCAGTATTTT. It is translated as CASSEGVAADTQYF.

The chain uses TRBV5-1 and TRBJ2-1, with TRBD2 matching over 13 bases. V shed 4 bases, J shed 7 bases, and the junction held 5 bases outside the gene matches. This CDR3 has 15 residues. CDR1 is SGHRS and CDR2 is YFSETQ in the germline V gene. In nucleotides, the CDR3 is TGCGCCAGCAGCCAACTAGCGGGAGGGGAAAATGAGCAGTTCTTC. Translation gives CASSQLAGGENEQFF.

The chain joins TRBV9 to TRBJ1-1, with D possibly TRBD1 on 6 matching bases. V dropped 0 bases and J dropped 11 bases, with 14 bases sitting between them. CDR3 length: 13 residues. Germline CDR1 and CDR2: SGDLS and YYNGEE. The CDR3 reads CASSVEGGGVAFF. CDR3 coding DNA: TGTGCCAGCAGCGTAGAGGGAGGGGGGGTGGCTTTCTTT.

J is TRBJ1-1 and V is TRBV5-1; D gene unclear. V was shortened by 2 bases and J by 0 bases, with 8 bases between the two germline ends. This CDR3 is 14 amino acids long. Germline V gives CDR1 SGHRS, CDR2 YFSETQ. In DNA, the CDR3 is TGCGCCAGCAGCTTTGACGGGGTGAACACTGAAGCTTTCTTT. This codes for CASSFDGVNTEAFF.

This clone came up once. CDR3 loop: CASLSPREQFF. For the CDR3, the DNA is TGTGCCAGCCTAAGTCCCCGTGAGCAGTTCTTC. V gene TRBV28 combines with J gene TRBJ2-1; D remains unclear. Between the trimmed V and J ends, which lost 8 bases and 9 bases, there was a span of 11 bases. Germline CDR1 is MDHEN and CDR2 is SYDVKM. This CDR3 is built from 11 residues. The variable domain in full, with the rest retrieved from reference TRBV28 and TRBJ2-1, is DVKVTQSSRYLVKRTGEKVFLECVQDMDHENMFWYRQDPGLGLRLIYFSYDVKMKEKGDIPEGYSVSREKKERFSLILESASTNQTSMYLCASLSPREQFFGPGTRLTVL.

The J gene is TRBJ1-2, the V gene TRBV29-1; 7 positions match TRBD1. After removal of 4 bases from V and 5 bases from J, the junction contained 4 bases not matched to a gene. CDR1 is SQVTM and CDR2 is ANQGSEA in the germline V gene. The CDR3 contains 12 residues. The chain's CDR3 is CSVVEGAYGYTF. CDR3 nucleotides: TGCAGCGTTGTTGAGGGGGCATATGGCTACACCTTC.

In its sample, this clone was seen a few times. This chain links TRBV5-1 with TRBJ1-2; D gene uncertain. The CDR3 is 15 amino acids. CDR1 is SGHRS, CDR2 YFSETQ, per germline. Between the trimmed V and J ends, which lost 4 bases and 8 bases, there was a span of 21 bases. The CDR3 reads CASSIRTGSSGGYTF. The CDR3 DNA reads TGCGCCAGCAGCATACGGACGGGATCCTCGGGGGGCTACACCTTC.